This TCR beta chain was sequenced in a study of human T cells and chemical hapten exposure. As for the study in general: Patch tests applied 0.01% DPC to the upper back, read at 6 days.

Ten or more counts support this clonotype. Its antigen is as yet unknown. Findings and caveats of the study: PT1 expanded TCR numbers tracked positively with patch test score.

Time point given: patch test 2, 6 weeks after DPC sensitization. Treatment reported: therapeutic diphenylcyclopropenone sensitization with weekly scalp DPC. TCRdb reanalysed the RACE reads using MiXCR and keeps one entry per CDR3 protein. The repertoire includes 70,000 to 90,000 distinct CDR3 sequences, less than 11% of them detected once, and around 5% sits in the top ten. V lost 7 bases to trimming and J lost 1 base, with 11 bases between them. Germline V lookup: CDR1 LNHDA, CDR2 SQIVND (reference sequence). CDR3 length equals 14 residues. The sequencing here drew on whole blood, taken in connection with sensitization to the hapten diphenylcyclopropenone (DPC). This clonotype was obtained from a woman aged 50 to 65 with alopecia areata. Some clones in this sample may be carry-over from other donors' samples. V gene TRBV19 combines with J gene TRBJ2-1; D unresolved. CDR3 loop: CASIIGPSYNEQFF. CDR3 coding DNA: TGTGCCAGTATAATTGGGCCTTCCTACAATGAGCAGTTCTTC.